The clone carrying this TCR beta chain was detected only a few times. Its antigen is undetermined. With constant-segment primers, 5'RACE yielded cDNA libraries of TCR alpha and TCR beta that carried sample barcodes and UMIs. TCRdb re-called the 5' RACE reads through MiXCR, storing one row per CDR3 protein. The profile shows a few hundred thousand distinct CDR3 sequences, about 20% of them singletons. This specimen belongs to a study of T-cell memory formation after mild COVID-19. Study details: TCR clusters largely stayed donor specific.

Study outcomes and limitations: Day 15 to 85 contracting clones showed balanced CD4/CD8; later expanders leaned CD4+.

Deletions cut 6 bases from V and 0 bases from J, with 16 bases between. The CDR3 length is 15 residues. Germline values: CDR1 DFQATT, CDR2 SNEGSKA (reference sequence). This receptor was taken from a man aged 18 to 35 who had mild COVID-19 (a few samples of this study predate the infection). Cell type and time point are not known. The chain combines TRBV20-1 with TRBJ2-3; D might be TRBD2 (5 bases). The specimen sequenced was PBMCs or a T cell subset sorted from them (not recorded which). The CDR3 spells CSAETRDSSTDTQYF. In DNA, the CDR3 is TGCAGTGCGGAGACACGGGATTCTAGCACAGATACGCAGTATTTT.